The 11 T cell receptor delta chains below come from one sample, sequenced in a study of gammadelta T cells in human blood. TCRdb reran clone calling via CATT on the RT-PCR reads. The sample contains 900 to 1,200 delta-chain clones, about 25% of which appear only once. The specimen was non-Vgamma9Vdelta2 gamma-delta T cells from infant blood. The receptors stem from a human donor.

This clone is categorized as large. V usage is TRDV1 and J usage is TRDJ1, with 10 bases aligning to TRDD3. Germline V gene data show CDR1 as TSWWSYY and CDR2 as QGS. The V and J ends lost 2 bases and 4 bases, in that order; junction bases with no gene match: 37. This CDR3 comprises 26 residues. The CDR3 sequence is CALGEEGPTTMLGDISQNRPIDKLIF. The CDR3 DNA reads TGTGCTCTTGGGGAAGAGGGGCCTACGACCATGCTGGGGGATATATCCCAAAATCGCCCAATCGATAAACTCATCTTT.

By frequency in the sample, this clone is large. Other DNA sequences in the same sample also yield this CDR3. This rearrangement joins TRDV1 to TRDJ1; 10 bases match TRDD3. The CDR3 length is 24 residues. CDR1 is TSWWSYY, CDR2 QGS, per germline. The junction had 27 bases not matched to a gene; V was cut back by 2 bases and J by 0 bases. Here the CDR3 DNA reads TGTGCTCTTGGGGAAAGACGTTCCTACCTAGTAGGGGTACTGGGGGATCCCTACACCGATAAACTCATCTTT. It codes for CALGERRSYLVGVLGDPYTDKLIF.

The genes are TRDV1 and TRDJ3; 13 nucleotides align to TRDD3. The V segment lost 3 bases and the J segment 0 bases; nucleotides outside the gene matches: 23. Germline V gene lookup returns CDR1 TSWWSYY and CDR2 QGS. The CDR3 extends over 26 amino acids. The CDR3 DNA reads TGTGCTCTTGGGGACTCTATTAGGAGGGTACTGGGGGATACGCCGTCGCCCTCCTGGGACACCCGACAGATGTTTTTC. It is translated as CALGDSIRRVLGDTPSPSWDTRQMFF.

Remarks on this clone: This sequence may be a read error, since a much larger clone differs from it by one base. The chain carries TRDV1 and TRDJ1; D possibly corresponds to TRDD3 (6 bases). Germline V CDR1 and CDR2: TSWWSYY, QGS. This CDR3 has 21 residues. V was cut by 0 bases and J by 5 bases, with 31 bases left in between. The CDR3 sequence is CALGELSFPSLAGYRRDKLIF. CDR3 sequence (DNA): TGTGCTCTTGGGGAACTCAGCTTTCCCTCACTGGCGGGATATAGGAGAGATAAACTCATCTTT.

V gene TRDV1 combines with J gene TRDJ1; no definite D call. CDR1 TSWWSYY and CDR2 QGS come from the germline V gene. The CDR3 contains 16 residues. Trimming took 4 bases from V and 0 from J, leaving 15 bases between them. CDR3 nucleotides: TGTGCTCTTGGGGTCAATAATCATTCGTACACCGATAAACTCATCTTT. This encodes CALGVNNHSYTDKLIF.

By frequency in the sample, this clone is medium-sized. The chain joins TRDV1 to TRDJ1; D ambiguous. The germline V gene has CDR1 TSWWSYY and CDR2 QGS. The V end lost 0 bases, the J end lost 3 bases, and 32 bases lay between the germline ends. The CDR3 spans 22 residues. The CDR3 DNA follows: TGTGCTCTTGGGGAACTACCTCGGGCCACACTTTACCGGGAGGGGTGCGCCGATAAACTCATCTTT. Its protein is CALGELPRATLYREGCADKLIF.

Comment on this clone: This likely traces to a read error, being one base from a far larger clone. This specimen includes other DNA sequences encoding the same CDR3. This chain connects TRDV1 to TRDJ1, with 7 bases that match TRDD3. CDR3 length equals 23 residues. Per germline, CDR1 TSWWSYY and CDR2 QGS. The CDR3 DNA follows: TGTGCTCTTGGGAATTTCCCGGGCCCCTCGTCTAGGATGGGGGACCCGTACACTGATAAACTCATCTTT. This sequence encodes CALGNFPGPSSRMGDPYTDKLIF.

The rearrangement links TRDV1 to TRDJ1; D might be TRDD3 (6 bases). Germline values: CDR1 TSWWSYY, CDR2 QGS. V was shortened by 1 base and J by 8 bases, with 41 bases between the two germline ends. The CDR3 sequence is 23 residues long. In DNA, the CDR3 is TGTGCTCTTGGGGAACGAGGTAATGGCGGAGGAAGACAAGCGGGGATGTACGTGCCCAAACTCATCTTT. This translates into CALGERGNGGGRQAGMYVPKLIF.

The chain combines TRDV3 with TRDJ1; 7 nucleotides align to TRDD3. Germline assignment: CDR1 TVYSNPD and CDR2 GDNSRS (reference sequence). After removal of 3 bases from V and 0 bases from J, the junction contained 13 bases not matched to a gene. The CDR3 length is 16 residues. Here the CDR3 DNA reads TGTGCCTTCCCCCTACGGGGGGGATCGTACACCGATAAACTCATCTTT. Its translation is CAFPLRGGSYTDKLIF.

This clone came up a few times. V gene TRDV1 combines with J gene TRDJ2, with a possible D match to TRDD3 (7 bases). The germline V and J ends were trimmed by 8 bases and 0 bases, with 25 bases remaining between them. From germline, CDR1 is TSWWSYY and CDR2 QGS. The CDR3 loop spans 19 amino acids. The CDR3 loop reads CALIDLHGDKIALTAQLFF. CDR3 DNA: TGTGCTCTTATCGACCTTCACGGGGATAAAATAGCTTTGACAGCACAACTCTTCTTT.

V and J are TRDV1 and TRDJ1, with TRDD2 identical over 7 bases. Unmatched junction bases numbered 15, after V lost 4 bases and J lost 4 bases. CDR3 length: 17 residues. The germline V gene encodes CDR1 TSWWSYY and CDR2 QGS. CDR3 nucleotide sequence: TGTGCTCTTGGGGCATATTCCTACGGGTTGGCGGACGATAAACTCATCTTT. It translates to CALGAYSYGLADDKLIF.